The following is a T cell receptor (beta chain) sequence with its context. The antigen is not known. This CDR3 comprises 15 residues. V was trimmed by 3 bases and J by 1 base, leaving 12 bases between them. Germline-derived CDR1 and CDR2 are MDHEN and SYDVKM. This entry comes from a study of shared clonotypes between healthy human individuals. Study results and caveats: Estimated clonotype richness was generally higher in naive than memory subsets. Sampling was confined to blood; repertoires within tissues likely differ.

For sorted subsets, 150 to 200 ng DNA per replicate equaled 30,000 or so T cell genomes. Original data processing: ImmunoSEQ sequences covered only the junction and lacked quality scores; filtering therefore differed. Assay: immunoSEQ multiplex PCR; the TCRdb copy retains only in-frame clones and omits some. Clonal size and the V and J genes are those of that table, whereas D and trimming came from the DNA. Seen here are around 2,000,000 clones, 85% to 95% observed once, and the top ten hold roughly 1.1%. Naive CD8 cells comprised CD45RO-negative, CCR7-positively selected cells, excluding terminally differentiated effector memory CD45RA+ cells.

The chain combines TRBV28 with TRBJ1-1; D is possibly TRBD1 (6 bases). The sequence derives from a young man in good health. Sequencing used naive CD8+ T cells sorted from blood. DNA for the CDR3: TGTGCCAGCAGTTTCCGGGGGGCGGGGAACACTGAAGCTTTCTTT. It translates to CASSFRGAGNTEAFF.